The 14 T cell receptor beta chains below all came from one sample that was sequenced in a study of response to subunit inactivated influenza vaccine. MiXCR was run by TCRdb on the RT-PCR reads, yielding one entry per CDR3 protein. The data contain around 520,000 distinct CDR3 sequences, 10% to 15% of them seen just once; the ten biggest clones take up roughly 10%. The sequencing here drew on PBMCs from blood, taken on the day of vaccination. Receptors originate from a man aged 45-60 years who received an inactivated influenza vaccine.

This clonotype has just a few counts. The chain recombines TRBV12-3 or TRBV12-4 with TRBJ2-6; weak D call: TRBD1 (5 bases). The CDR3 is 15 amino acids. Trimming left V 6 bases short and J 0 bases short, with 9 bases between. The DNA of the CDR3 is TGTGCCAGCAGCGATGACAGCTCTGGGGCCAACGTCCTGACTTTC. This gives the protein CASSDDSSGANVLTF.

This chain joins TRBV4-2 and TRBJ2-3; 8 nucleotides match TRBD1. CDR1 LGHNA and CDR2 YNFKEQ come from the germline V gene. Trimming removed 3 bases from V and 6 bases from J; junction bases left unmatched: 14. The CDR3 runs 17 residues. Written as DNA, the CDR3 is TGTGCCAGCAGCCAGCGTGGACAGGGAAACCGCGACGATACGCAGTATTTT. Translating gives CASSQRGQGNRDDTQYF.

The chain links TRBV12-3 or TRBV12-4 to TRBJ2-3; D may correspond to TRBD1 or TRBD2 (5 bases each). V was pared by 7 bases and J by 1 base, with 15 bases between. The CDR3 spans 15 residues. This chain's CDR3 is CASNKNPGRTDTQYF. The CDR3 DNA sequence: TGTGCCAGCAACAAGAATCCGGGGCGCACAGATACGCAGTATTTT.

This clonotype was counted only a few times. V gene TRBV28 combines with J gene TRBJ1-5; 8 nucleotides line up with TRBD1. Per germline, CDR1 MDHEN and CDR2 SYDVKM. With 6 bases clipped from V and 5 bases from J, the junction kept 6 bases outside the gene matches. The CDR3 loop spans 14 amino acids. In DNA form, the CDR3 reads TGTGCCAGCAGGCAGGGGGCTGGGTATCAGCCCCAGCATTTT. Protein sequence: CASRQGAGYQPQHF.

The sample holds many counts of this clonotype. The rearrangement uses TRBV5-1 and TRBJ2-3, with 12 nucleotides matching TRBD2. The CDR3 length is 14 residues. Unmatched junction bases numbered 6, after V lost 7 bases and J lost 6 bases. The germline V gene has CDR1 SGHRS and CDR2 YFSETQ. The chain's CDR3 is CASASGRASDTQYF. In nucleotides, the CDR3 is TGCGCCAGCGCTAGCGGGAGGGCCTCCGATACGCAGTATTTT. Full variable domain (missing parts from reference TRBV5-1 and TRBJ2-3): KAGVTQTPRYLIKTRGQQVTLSCSPISGHRSVSWYQQTPGQGLQFLFEYFSETQRNKGNFPGRFSGRQFSNSRSEMNVSTLELGDSALYLCASASGRASDTQYFGPGTRLTVL.

The genes are TRBV12-3 or TRBV12-4 and TRBJ2-7, with TRBD2 matching 7 bases. This CDR3 is built from 13 residues. V lost 0 bases, J lost 7 bases, and 3 bases stayed unmatched. The CDR3 sequence: CASSLAGTKEQYF. CDR3 coding DNA: TGTGCCAGCAGTTTAGCTGGGACTAAAGAGCAGTACTTC.

The rearrangement links TRBV20-1 to TRBJ1-5, with D possibly matching TRBD1 (6 bases). Trimming cost V 6 bases and J 7 bases, with 16 bases left between them. Germline V gives CDR1 DFQATT, CDR2 SNEGSKA (reference sequence). The CDR3 is 13 amino acids. The CDR3 here is CSAIVNRDQPQHF. The DNA of the CDR3 is TGCAGTGCCATTGTGAACAGGGACCAGCCCCAGCATTTT.

This chain joins TRBV27 and TRBJ2-3, with 12 nucleotides matching TRBD2. Losses at the gene ends were 1 base for V and 1 base for J; bases not matched to a gene: 3. Germline CDR1 and CDR2: MNHEY and SMNVEV (reference sequence). The CDR3 loop spans 17 amino acids. The CDR3 protein is CASSLFPSGGGTDTQYF. CDR3 nucleotide sequence: TGTGCCAGCAGTTTATTTCCTAGCGGGGGGGGCACAGATACGCAGTATTTT.

This clonotype showed up many times. The chain has TRBV5-6 and TRBJ2-1; 7 bases match TRBD1. This CDR3 spans 15 amino acids. Germline V lookup: CDR1 SGHDT, CDR2 YYEEEE. V lost 2 bases to trimming and J lost 7 bases; unmatched junction nucleotides: 9. The CDR3 region has the DNA TGTGCCAGCAGCTTACCCGGGACAGTGGGTAATGAGCAGTTCTTC. It is translated as CASSLPGTVGNEQFF.

This clonotype was counted once. The V gene is TRBV4-3, the J gene TRBJ2-2; TRBD2 matches 8 bases. The germline gives CDR1 LGHNA, CDR2 YSLEER. The CDR3 is 17 amino acids. Losses at the gene ends were 3 bases for V and 3 bases for J; bases not matched to a gene: 9. The CDR3 region has the DNA TGCGCCAGCAGCCAGATACGCGGGGGGTCGGACACCGGGGAGCTGTTTTTT. It specifies CASSQIRGGSDTGELFF.

Many counts were recorded for this clonotype. The V gene is TRBV20-1, the J gene TRBJ1-2, with no clear D. In germline, CDR1 is DFQATT, CDR2 SNEGSKA (reference sequence). The CDR3 contains 13 residues. V shed 6 bases and J shed 4 bases, with 15 bases lying between them. Here the CDR3 reads CSAPSQDFYGYTF. CDR3 nucleotide sequence: TGCAGTGCCCCCTCGCAGGATTTCTATGGCTACACCTTC.

The chain has TRBV20-1 and TRBJ2-2; no clear D gene. The V gene's germline CDR1 is DFQATT and CDR2 SNEGSKA (reference sequence). This CDR3 comprises 16 residues. The V and J ends lost 2 bases and 0 bases respectively, with 13 bases between them. The CDR3 nucleotides read TGCAGTGCTAGATCTTCTGACAATCCGAACACCGGGGAGCTGTTTTTT. Protein product: CSARSSDNPNTGELFF.

This clonotype was recorded many times. The V and J genes are TRBV11-1 and TRBJ2-1, with D possibly being TRBD1 (6 bases). In germline, CDR1 is SGHAT, CDR2 FQDESV (reference sequence). V lost 5 bases and J 8 bases, leaving 10 bases between the germline ends. CDR3 length equals 12 residues. DNA of the CDR3: TGTGCCAGCAGCCAACAGGGTTATGAGCAGTTCTTC. Protein product: CASSQQGYEQFF.

This clonotype has a handful of counts. The J gene is TRBJ2-3, the V gene TRBV12-3 or TRBV12-4, with TRBD2 identical over 8 bases. This CDR3 has 15 amino acids. J lost 4 bases, V lost 2 bases, and 5 bases had no gene match. In nucleotides, the CDR3 is TGTGCCAGCAGTTTAACCGGGACTAGAGCAGATACGCAGTATTTT. It codes for CASSLTGTRADTQYF.